These 17 T cell receptor beta chains came from one sample sequenced in a study of T cell repertoires in cytomegalovirus infection. TCRdb processed the reads anew with MiXCR; each CDR3 protein has one entry. The data contain 450,000 to 550,000 distinct CDR3 sequences, about 44% of them singletons. Their antigens remain unidentified. Sample: cultured PBMCs, taken from culture after CMV antigen stimulation. Every receptor here comes from a human donor in good health (CMV status not recorded). Some clones in this sample may be carry-over from other donors' samples.

This clonotype was seen a handful of times. V is TRBV15 and J is TRBJ1-1; no clear D. The CDR3 runs to 15 residues. V was trimmed by 4 bases and J by 3 bases, leaving 15 bases between them. Germline CDR1 is LNHNV and CDR2 is YYDKDF (reference sequence). CDR3 sequence reads: CATSKPVEGYTEAFF. The CDR3 nucleotides are TGTGCCACCAGCAAACCGGTCGAGGGCTACACTGAAGCTTTCTTT.

This rearrangement joins TRBV20-1 to TRBJ1-2; D is uncertain. The CDR3 has 13 residues. V shed 6 bases and J shed 6 bases, with 17 bases lying between them. CDR1 is DFQATT and CDR2 is SNEGSKA in the germline V gene (reference sequence). CDR3 sequence: CSAPWLGGNGYTF. CDR3 nucleotide sequence: TGCAGTGCCCCTTGGTTGGGCGGTAATGGCTACACCTTC.

The J gene is TRBJ2-5, the V gene TRBV25-1, with 7 bases fitting TRBD1. J gave up 5 bases and V 7 bases, and 7 bases lay outside the gene matches. CDR1 MGHDK and CDR2 SYGVNS come from the germline V gene. This CDR3 spans 13 amino acids. As DNA, the CDR3 is TGTGCCAGCACTGGGACAGCGATTGAGACCCAGTACTTC. It is translated as CASTGTAIETQYF.

The chain links TRBV19 to TRBJ1-4; D possibly corresponds to TRBD1 (6 bases). CDR3 length: 15 residues. The germline V and J ends were trimmed by 10 bases and 7 bases, with 22 bases remaining between them. Germline-derived CDR1 and CDR2 are LNHDA and SQIVND (reference sequence). CDR3 bases: TGTGCCAACAACCCACGGGGGGCGCGTAGTGAAAAACTGTTTTTT. It translates to CANNPRGARSEKLFF.

This clonotype was seen more than once but under ten times. This chain uses TRBV12-3 or TRBV12-4 with TRBJ1-1; D call uncertain. CDR3 length equals 16 residues. V was trimmed by 5 bases and J by 1 base, leaving 17 bases between them. The CDR3 here is CASSRDQDSTNTEAFF. The CDR3 DNA sequence: TGTGCCAGCAGTAGAGACCAAGATTCCACGAACACTGAAGCTTTCTTT.

This clonotype was counted only a few times. The chain uses TRBV6-2 or TRBV6-3 and TRBJ1-1; D unresolved. Trimming took off 6 bases at V and 3 bases at J, with 8 bases between the two ends. Germline CDR1 reads MNHEY; CDR2 reads SVGEGT. This CDR3 contains 12 residues. The CDR3 DNA sequence: TGTGCCAGCAGAGACGGATACACTGAAGCTTTCTTT. Amino acid sequence: CASRDGYTEAFF.

The V and J genes are TRBV7-6 and TRBJ2-3; 10 bases line up with TRBD2. The CDR3 sequence is 17 residues long. CDR1 and CDR2 (germline): SGHVS, FNYEAQ. The junction had 10 bases not matched to a gene; V was cut back by 5 bases and J by 2 bases. The CDR3: CASSTPPTSGVTDTQYF. CDR3 coding DNA: TGTGCCAGCAGCACTCCCCCCACTAGCGGGGTCACAGATACGCAGTATTTT.

J is TRBJ1-2 and V is TRBV5-1, with D unresolved. The germline gives CDR1 SGHRS, CDR2 YFSETQ. This CDR3 comprises 13 residues. The V end lost 3 bases, the J end lost 8 bases, and 14 bases lay between the germline ends. CDR3 loop: CASSSTGYKGYTF. The CDR3 DNA reads TGCGCCAGCAGCTCCACTGGGTACAAGGGCTACACCTTC.

The chain employs TRBV4-3 and TRBJ2-3, with 10 bases matching TRBD1. CDR1 is LGHNA, CDR2 YSLEER, per germline. There are 21 residues in the CDR3. The junction had 19 bases not matched to a gene; V was cut back by 3 bases and J by 1 base. CDR3 loop: CASSHPVRGQGPNSGTDTQYF. The DNA for the CDR3 is TGCGCCAGCAGCCACCCGGTGAGGGGACAGGGGCCCAATTCGGGCACAGATACGCAGTATTTT.

This clonotype was seen only once. V gene TRBV7-2 combines with J gene TRBJ1-1; D remains unclear. Per the germline V gene, CDR1 is SGHTA and CDR2 is FQGNSA. V was pared by 1 base and J by 7 bases, with 7 bases between. The CDR3 totals 12 residues. The CDR3 reads CASSLVYSEAFF. The CDR3 DNA follows: TGTGCCAGCAGCTTAGTATACAGTGAAGCTTTCTTT.

The chain links TRBV5-4 to TRBJ2-5; unclear D gene. CDR1 is SGHNT and CDR2 is YYREEE in the germline V gene (reference sequence). This CDR3 is 15 amino acids long. V lost 9 bases and J lost 0, with 18 bases in between. For the CDR3, the DNA is TGTGCCAACCCCCGGCCCTGCTGGCACCAAGAGACCCAGTACTTC. Protein: CANPRPCWHQETQYF.

The chain combines TRBV10-3 with TRBJ2-2, with D unresolved. V lost 8 bases and J lost 5, with 18 bases in between. CDR3 length: 15 residues. Germline V gene lookup returns CDR1 ENHRY and CDR2 SYGVKD. The CDR3 loop reads CAIAAGFRSTGELFF. In DNA, the CDR3 is TGTGCCATCGCGGCCGGATTTAGATCGACCGGGGAGCTGTTTTTT.

The chain employs TRBV6-5 and TRBJ2-1, with D perhaps matching TRBD1 (5 bases). The V gene lost 0 bases and the J gene lost 10 bases, with 13 bases spanning the gap. Germline values: CDR1 MNHEY, CDR2 SVGAGI. The CDR3 has 14 amino acids. The CDR3 DNA is TGTGCCAGCAGTTACTCTGACAGTTTAGGAGAGCAGTTCTTC. Residues: CASSYSDSLGEQFF.

This sequence joins TRBV20-1 and TRBJ2-3, with 9 bases identical to TRBD1. Germline trimming cut 6 bases from V and 6 bases from J; bases unmatched to any gene: 10. The germline V gene has CDR1 DFQATT and CDR2 SNEGSKA (reference sequence). The CDR3 consists of 14 residues. CDR3 loop: CSARRGQGEDTQYF. CDR3 DNA: TGCAGTGCCCGAAGGGGACAGGGAGAGGATACGCAGTATTTT.

This clonotype has more than one count but fewer than ten. The CDR3 sequence: CASSSKQVTDTQYF. The CDR3 DNA reads as TGTGCCAGCAGCTCGAAGCAAGTCACAGATACGCAGTATTTT. V gene TRBV7-2 combines with J gene TRBJ2-3; D not resolved. This CDR3 is 14 amino acids long. CDR1 and CDR2 from the germline V gene are SGHTA and FQGNSA. The ends were cut back, 4 bases at V and 2 bases at J, with 10 bases in the middle.

The rearrangement links TRBV11-1 to TRBJ2-6, with no clear D. CDR1 and CDR2 (germline): SGHAT, FQDESV (reference sequence). V was shortened by 2 bases and J by 0 bases, with 8 bases between the two germline ends. The CDR3 spans 16 residues. The CDR3 region has the DNA TGTGCCAGCAGCTTATTAGGCCTCTCTGGGGCCAACGTCCTGACTTTC. As protein: CASSLLGLSGANVLTF.

The gene calls are TRBV7-9 and TRBJ2-1; no clear D gene. The V gene lost 2 bases and the J gene lost 8 bases, with 7 bases spanning the gap. Germline lookup yields CDR1 SEHNR and CDR2 FQNEAQ (reference sequence). The CDR3 covers 12 residues. This CDR3 reads CASSLSSHEQFF. Here the CDR3 DNA reads TGTGCCAGCAGCTTAAGCTCCCATGAGCAGTTCTTC.